Sequencing of this T cell receptor (beta chain) was carried out in a study of blood T cell repertoires in COVID-19. Study details: Sources were T cells, B-cell-depleted T cells, or PBMCs; the material itself was cDNA or gDNA.

Clinical history as reported by participants underpinned cohort assignment. As processed by the authors: Reference gene primer amplification gave nucleated cell count estimates. Assay used: immunoSEQ multiplex PCR; TCRdb lists only in-frame clones, some missing. That table supplies the V and J calls and clone size; D and trimming were determined from the DNA. The table shows approximately 470,000 clones, with about 85% occurring only once. Sequenced: PBMCs or T cells enriched from blood (not recorded which). The sequence came from a woman between 18 and 29 years old who had recovered from COVID-19.

In nucleotides, the CDR3 is TGTGCCAGCAGTCGACCAGGAGGGGACGAGCAGTACTTC. Its protein is CASSRPGGDEQYF. V gene TRBV12-3 or TRBV12-4 combines with J gene TRBJ2-7; perhaps TRBD2 as D (6 bases). Trimming stripped 5 bases from V and 5 bases from J, with 13 bases between. This CDR3 spans 13 amino acids.